This T cell receptor beta chain appears in the sequencing data of a study of T-cell memory formation after mild COVID-19. About the research overall: Largely, TCR clusters stayed within a single donor.

CDR1 and CDR2 from the germline V gene are SGHTA and FQGNSA. The ends were cut back, 0 bases at V and 5 bases at J, with 11 bases in the middle. The length of the CDR3 is 14 residues. Study-wide findings and caveats: Those CD4+ clones that contracted were mainly in CM and EM (CD8+ ones in EMRA). There was a balanced CD4/CD8 profile in clones contracting day 15 to 85, and later expanders leaned CD4+.

TCR alpha and TCR beta cDNA libraries carrying sample barcodes and UMIs came from 5'RACE with constant-segment primers. TCRdb passed the 5' RACE reads through MiXCR, listing each CDR3 protein once. The sample lists hundreds of thousands of distinct CDR3 sequences; 7.5% to 9.5% were seen once. Concerning this clonotype itself: Its antigen is not identified.

The chain recombines TRBV7-2 with TRBJ2-7; a weak D match, TRBD1 (6 bases). The source is a man younger than 35 who had mild COVID-19 (a few samples of this study predate the infection). Cell type and time point are not known. The sequencing input was PBMCs or a T cell subset sorted from them (not recorded which). The CDR3 DNA is TGTGCCAGCAGCTTAGCGAGGGGACACCACGAGCAGTACTTC. This gives the protein CASSLARGHHEQYF.